This TCR beta chain emerged from a study of blood T cell repertoires in COVID-19. In the study overall: The United States, Italy and Spain provided the acute and convalescent COVID-19 samples. T cells, B-cell-depleted T cells, or PBMCs provided the cDNA or gDNA that served as material.

The CDR3 has 17 amino acids. Germline V lookup: CDR1 SGHDT, CDR2 YYEEEE. V lost 4 bases and J lost 0; bases outside the gene matches: 6. As originally analysed: Estimation of nucleated cell counts was performed using reference gene primer amplification. Only in-frame clones appear in the TCRdb table, and some are missing; sequencing was by immunoSEQ multiplex PCR. That table gives V, J and clone size, and the DNA gave D and trimming. The top ten clones hold approximately 7.8% of a sample with under 200,000 clones, 82% of them seen once. The sample consisted of peripheral blood. The origin of this receptor is a woman aged 55-69 years with COVID-19, enrolled during active disease. This chain uses TRBV5-6 with TRBJ2-6; TRBD2 matches 8 bases. The CDR3 here is CASSPPGGDSGANVLTF. The DNA of the CDR3 is TGTGCCAGCAGCCCACCCGGGGGGGACTCTGGGGCCAACGTCCTGACTTTC.